This T cell receptor beta chain was documented in a study of blood T cell repertoires in COVID-19. Study details: Some COVID-19 samples were acute and others convalescent; all came from the United States, Italy and Spain. The analysed material was cDNA or gDNA that came from T cells, B-cell-depleted T cells, or PBMCs.

Original methodology: Reference gene primer amplification in the assay estimated nucleated cell counts. TCRdb's table, derived via immunoSEQ multiplex PCR, lists solely in-frame clones and lacks some. V and J calls and clone size are as listed in that table; D and trimming were resolved from the DNA. The sample shows around 75,000 clones, around nine tenths of them seen only once. V shed 2 bases, J shed 3 bases, and the junction held 3 bases outside the gene matches. Germline V CDR1 and CDR2: SGDLS, YYNGEE. This CDR3 is built from 15 residues. The chain joins TRBV9 to TRBJ2-1; 9 bases agree with TRBD2. The receptor was derived from a human donor in a cohort sampled during active COVID-19. Sequenced input: peripheral blood. CDR3 nucleotide sequence: TGTGCCAGCAGCGTTTCTAGCGGGGACTACAATGAGCAGTTCTTC. Its protein is CASSVSSGDYNEQFF. The full variable domain, completed using reference TRBV9 and TRBJ2-1, is DSGVTQTPKHLITATGQRVTLRCSPRSGDLSVYWYQQSLDQGLQFLIQYYNGEERAKGNILERFSAQQFPDLHSELNLSSLELGDSALYFCASSVSSGDYNEQFFGPGTRLTVL.